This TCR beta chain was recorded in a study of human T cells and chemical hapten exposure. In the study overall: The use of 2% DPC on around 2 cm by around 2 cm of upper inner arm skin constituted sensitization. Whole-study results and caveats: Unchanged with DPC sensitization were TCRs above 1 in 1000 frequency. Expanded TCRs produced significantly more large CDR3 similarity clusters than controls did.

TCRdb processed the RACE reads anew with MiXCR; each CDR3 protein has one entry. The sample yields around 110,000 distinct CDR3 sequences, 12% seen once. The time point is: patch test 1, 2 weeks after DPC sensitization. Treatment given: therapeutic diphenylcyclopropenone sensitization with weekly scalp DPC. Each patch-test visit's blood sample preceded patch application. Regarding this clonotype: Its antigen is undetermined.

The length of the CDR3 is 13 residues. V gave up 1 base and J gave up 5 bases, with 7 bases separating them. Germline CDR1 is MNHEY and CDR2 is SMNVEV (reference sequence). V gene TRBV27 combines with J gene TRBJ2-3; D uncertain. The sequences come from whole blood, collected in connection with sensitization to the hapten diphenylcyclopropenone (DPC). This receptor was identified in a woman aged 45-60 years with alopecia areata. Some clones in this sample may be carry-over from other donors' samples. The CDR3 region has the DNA TGTGCCAGCAGTTTATTAAGTTTAGATACGCAGTATTTT. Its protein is CASSLLSLDTQYF.